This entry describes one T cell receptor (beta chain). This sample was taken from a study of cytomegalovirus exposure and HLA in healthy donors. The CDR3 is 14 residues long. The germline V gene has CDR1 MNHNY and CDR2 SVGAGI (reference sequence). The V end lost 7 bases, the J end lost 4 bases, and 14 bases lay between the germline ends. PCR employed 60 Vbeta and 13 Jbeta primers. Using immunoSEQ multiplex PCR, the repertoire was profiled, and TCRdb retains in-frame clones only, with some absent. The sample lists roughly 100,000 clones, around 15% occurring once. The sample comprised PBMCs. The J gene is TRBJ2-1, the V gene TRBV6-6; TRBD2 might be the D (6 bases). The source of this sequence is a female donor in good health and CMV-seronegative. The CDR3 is CASTSGFKYNEQFF. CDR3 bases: TGTGCCAGCACGAGCGGGTTCAAGTACAATGAGCAGTTCTTC.